What follows are 29 T cell receptor beta chains derived from one specimen sequenced in a study of human T cells and chemical hapten exposure. Unseparated into fractions, whole blood served as the source from which total RNA was extracted. Individual cDNA molecules received unique molecular identifiers in the library. From the reads, TCRdb called clonotypes with MiXCR, one entry per CDR3 protein. Of around 120,000 distinct CDR3 sequences in the sample, 8.5% to 9% were seen once. The sample taken for sequencing was whole blood. These receptors all stem from a human donor in good health. Some clones in this sample may be carry-over from other donors' samples.

This sequence joins TRBV14 and TRBJ1-1, with D possibly TRBD1 on 5 matching bases. This CDR3 contains 19 residues. The germline V and J ends were trimmed by 0 bases and 2 bases, with 22 bases remaining between them. Germline V gene sequence: CDR1 SGHDN, CDR2 FVKESK. The CDR3 loop is CASSQDKSRVAGHNTEAFF. The CDR3 DNA reads TGTGCCAGCAGCCAAGATAAATCAAGAGTCGCAGGGCATAACACTGAAGCTTTCTTT.

The chain carries TRBV29-1 and TRBJ2-5, with no clear D. The CDR3 is 13 amino acids. Germline V CDR1 and CDR2: SQVTM, ANQGSEA. Trimming took 1 base from V and 8 from J, leaving 14 bases between them. The CDR3 is CSVEGVGTLTQYF. CDR3 sequence (DNA): TGCAGCGTTGAAGGGGTAGGAACACTCACCCAGTACTTC.

The V and J genes are TRBV3-1 and TRBJ2-7; no definite D call. Germline V gives CDR1 LGHDT, CDR2 YNNKEL (reference sequence). The CDR3 is 13 amino acids. V was clipped by 2 bases and J by 1 base, with 6 bases between them. In DNA, the CDR3 is TGTGCCAGCAGCCAACCCAGGTCCTACGAGCAGTACTTC. Translated, it gives CASSQPRSYEQYF.

This clonotype was seen ten or more times. The chain employs TRBV9 and TRBJ1-3; 7 bases match TRBD1. Trimming took 4 bases from V and 0 from J; bases not matched to a gene: 10. The CDR3 sequence is 17 residues long. The germline V gene encodes CDR1 SGDLS and CDR2 YYNGEE. CDR3 nucleotide sequence: TGTGCCAGCAGCTTCTATGACAGGGCGAGCTCTGGAAACACCATATATTTT. Its translation is CASSFYDRASSGNTIYF.

The chain links TRBV7-8 to TRBJ2-2, with 7 bases matching TRBD1. The CDR3 totals 16 residues. Germline V CDR1 and CDR2: SGHVS, FQNEAQ. J gave up 3 bases and V 5 bases, and 9 bases lay outside the gene matches. The CDR3 protein is CASSPTPGQYTGELFF. The CDR3 DNA follows: TGTGCCAGCAGCCCCACCCCGGGACAGTACACCGGGGAGCTGTTTTTT.

The V and J genes are TRBV9 and TRBJ2-7; TRBD1 aligns across 10 bases. The CDR3 length is 15 residues. Losses at the gene ends were 0 bases for V and 5 bases for J; bases not matched to a gene: 5. Germline CDR1 is SGDLS and CDR2 is YYNGEE. CDR3 nucleotide sequence: TGTGCCAGCAGCGTAGGGGAGGGACAGGGGCACGAGCAGTACTTC. Protein: CASSVGEGQGHEQYF.

The gene calls are TRBV15 and TRBJ2-1, with 10 bases that match TRBD2. The CDR3 totals 16 residues. The germline V gene encodes CDR1 LNHNV and CDR2 YYDKDF (reference sequence). Trimming removed 3 bases from V and 7 bases from J; junction bases left unmatched: 9. Here the CDR3 DNA reads TGTGCCACCAGCAGTCGCCCGGGACTAGCGCCGAATGAGCAGTTCTTC. Encoded protein: CATSSRPGLAPNEQFF.

At least ten counts were recorded for this clonotype. V and J are TRBV6-1 and TRBJ1-2; D not resolved. V gave up 7 bases and J gave up 5 bases, with 11 bases separating them. CDR1 MNHNS and CDR2 SASEGT come from the germline V gene. CDR3 length equals 12 residues. Here the CDR3 reads CASNNPDYGYTF. The CDR3 nucleotides are TGTGCCAGCAATAACCCTGATTATGGCTACACCTTC.

This clonotype has only a few counts. The V and J genes are TRBV14 and TRBJ2-7; tentatively, D is TRBD1 (5 bases). This CDR3 is built from 13 residues. Germline V gene data show CDR1 as SGHDN and CDR2 as FVKESK. The V and J ends lost 1 base and 7 bases respectively, with 11 bases between them. The CDR3 DNA reads TGTGCCAGCAGCCAAGTGAGACAGTTGGAGCAGTACTTC. Translating gives CASSQVRQLEQYF.

This clonotype was seen a handful of times. The V gene is TRBV19, the J gene TRBJ2-7; D unresolved. Between the trimmed V and J ends, which lost 5 bases and 3 bases, there was a span of 11 bases. The CDR3 is 13 residues long. The germline V gene has CDR1 LNHDA and CDR2 SQIVND (reference sequence). The chain's CDR3 is CASSPNRNYEQYF. DNA for the CDR3: TGTGCCAGTAGTCCCAACCGGAACTACGAGCAGTACTTC.

The chain links TRBV6-6 to TRBJ2-3, with 7 bases matching TRBD2. The CDR3 is made up of 15 amino acids. Germline V gene sequence: CDR1 MNHNY, CDR2 SVGAGI (reference sequence). V lost 7 bases and J lost 0; bases outside the gene matches: 7. For the CDR3, the DNA is TGTGCCAGCACCCAGACTAGCTCTAGCACAGATACGCAGTATTTT. Protein product: CASTQTSSSTDTQYF.

This clonotype showed up many times. The chain is built from TRBV2 and TRBJ1-4; TRBD1 aligns across 7 bases. The germline V gene encodes CDR1 SNHLY and CDR2 FYNNEI. The CDR3 extends over 15 amino acids. The V and J ends lost 8 bases and 5 bases, in that order; junction bases with no gene match: 11. The CDR3 region is CASSGTGAWNEKLFF. The CDR3, as DNA: TGTGCCAGCTCGGGAACAGGGGCGTGGAATGAAAAACTGTTTTTT.

In this sample, this clonotype turned up many times. J is TRBJ1-1 and V is TRBV7-8, with TRBD1 identical over 8 bases. The V segment lost 4 bases and the J segment 4 bases; nucleotides outside the gene matches: 5. The CDR3 covers 14 residues. Germline CDR1 reads SGHVS; CDR2 reads FQNEAQ. The CDR3 sequence is CASSSTGGGTEAFF. The CDR3 DNA is TGTGCCAGCAGCTCTACAGGGGGTGGCACTGAAGCTTTCTTT.

This clonotype was counted only a few times. J is TRBJ2-7 and V is TRBV28, with D unresolved. Between the trimmed V and J ends, which lost 2 bases and 6 bases, there was a span of 8 bases. Per the germline V gene, CDR1 is MDHEN and CDR2 is SYDVKM. The CDR3 contains 12 residues. DNA of the CDR3: TGTGCCAGCAGTTTACCCTCTCTCGAGCAGTACTTC. Residues: CASSLPSLEQYF.

The chain joins TRBV11-2 to TRBJ1-1; no firm D call. The CDR3 extends over 12 amino acids. V lost 1 base to trimming and J lost 9 bases, with 9 bases between them. Germline values: CDR1 SGHAT, CDR2 FQNNGV. CDR3 protein: CASSLVARKAFF. The CDR3 nucleotides read TGTGCCAGCAGCTTAGTCGCGAGAAAAGCTTTCTTT.

This clonotype came up many times. This rearrangement joins TRBV30 to TRBJ1-3; no clear D gene. CDR1 and CDR2 (germline): GTSNPN, SVGIG (reference sequence). CDR3 length equals 12 residues. The CDR3 nucleotides read TGTGCTTCACGGAACTCTGGAAACACCATATATTTT. Its translation: CASRNSGNTIYF. The variable domain in full, completed from reference TRBV30 and TRBJ1-3, reads SQTIHQWPATLVQPVGSPLSLECTVEGTSNPNLYWYRQAAGRGLQLLFYSVGIGQISSEVPQNLSASRPQDRQFILSSKKLLLSDSGFYLCASRNSGNTIYFGEGSWLTVV.

This clonotype was detected ten times or more. The gene calls are TRBV9 and TRBJ1-1, with TRBD1 as a possible D gene (6 bases). The length of the CDR3 is 16 residues. V shed 0 bases and J shed 2 bases, with 14 bases lying between them. Germline V CDR1 and CDR2: SGDLS, YYNGEE. CDR3 protein: CASSVGIGGPNTEAFF. CDR3 sequence (DNA): TGTGCCAGCAGCGTAGGAATCGGGGGGCCCAACACTGAAGCTTTCTTT.

This chain uses TRBV5-1 with TRBJ2-5; D unclear. V was pared by 7 bases and J by 2 bases, with 3 bases between. The CDR3 has 10 amino acids. Germline-derived CDR1 and CDR2 are SGHRS and YFSETQ. CDR3 nucleotides: TGCGCCAGCGGACAAGAGACCCAGTACTTC. Protein sequence: CASGQETQYF.

At least ten counts were recorded for this clonotype. The gene calls are TRBV7-8 and TRBJ1-1; no clear D. Germline CDR1 is SGHVS and CDR2 is FQNEAQ. Trimming pared 5 bases from V and 0 bases from J, leaving 10 bases between. CDR3 size: 14 residues. In DNA form, the CDR3 reads TGTGCCAGCAGCGCAGGCCCGGTGAACACTGAAGCTTTCTTT. This sequence encodes CASSAGPVNTEAFF.

This clonotype was seen more than once but under ten times. V and J are TRBV6-1 and TRBJ1-4, with D possibly being TRBD1 (5 bases). V lost 6 bases and J lost 7, with 15 bases in between. There are 14 residues in the CDR3. Germline assignment: CDR1 MNHNS and CDR2 SASEGT. This CDR3 reads CASSPPGLSEKLFF. The DNA of the CDR3 is TGTGCCAGCAGCCCTCCGGGACTCTCTGAAAAACTGTTTTTT.

This clonotype was recorded at least ten times. The J gene is TRBJ1-6, the V gene TRBV20-1, with a tentative D call TRBD1 (5 bases). The CDR3 contains 18 residues. In germline, CDR1 is DFQATT, CDR2 SNEGSKA (reference sequence). Deletions cut 1 base from V and 0 bases from J, with 16 bases between. This chain's CDR3 is CSARAGGELYSYNSPLHF. The CDR3 DNA sequence: TGCAGTGCTAGAGCGGGGGGGGAACTCTACTCCTATAATTCACCCCTCCACTTT.

Ten or more counts support this clonotype. The rearrangement uses TRBV27 and TRBJ1-1; 8 nucleotides line up with TRBD1. The J segment lost 6 bases and the V segment lost 6 bases, leaving 6 bases of the junction unmatched. The germline CDR1 and CDR2 sequences are MNHEY and SMNVEV (reference sequence). The CDR3 loop spans 13 amino acids. The CDR3 bases are TGTGCCAGCAGCACGACAGGGGAGGCTGAAGCTTTCTTT. Residues: CASSTTGEAEAFF.

This sequence joins TRBV4-2 and TRBJ2-5; the D is unclear. CDR1 and CDR2 (germline): LGHNA, YNFKEQ. The V gene lost 7 bases and the J gene lost 3 bases, with 9 bases spanning the gap. This CDR3 has 12 residues. The CDR3 loop is CASKPGEETQYF. The CDR3 region has the DNA TGTGCCAGCAAGCCCGGAGAAGAGACCCAGTACTTC.

The chain employs TRBV11-3 and TRBJ2-4, with a possible D match to TRBD2 (7 bases). The germline V gene encodes CDR1 SGHNT and CDR2 YENEEA. The CDR3 sequence is 15 residues long. The germline V and J ends were trimmed by 6 bases and 5 bases, with 17 bases remaining between them. CDR3 bases: TGTGCCAGCAGTTCGGGGGGCAGCGGGGAAAACATTCAGTACTTC. Translating it yields CASSSGGSGENIQYF.

J is TRBJ1-1 and V is TRBV10-2; TRBD1 aligns across 9 bases. Germline V gene data show CDR1 as WSHSY and CDR2 as SAAADI. The junction had 3 bases not matched to a gene; V was cut back by 2 bases and J by 2 bases. The CDR3 consists of 15 residues. Here the CDR3 reads CASSEGTGRNTEAFF. The CDR3 DNA sequence: TGCGCCAGCAGTGAGGGGACAGGGCGAAACACTGAAGCTTTCTTT.

The chain combines TRBV7-9 with TRBJ2-7; TRBD2 is a possible D gene (5 bases). From germline, CDR1 is SEHNR and CDR2 FQNEAQ (reference sequence). The V end was cut by 5 bases, the J end by 6 bases, with 17 bases between. This CDR3 has 14 residues. The CDR3 spells CASSLSEGRREQYF. The CDR3 DNA reads as TGTGCCAGCAGCCTCAGCGAGGGCCGCCGCGAGCAGTACTTC.

This clonotype has a handful of counts. The chain has TRBV29-1 and TRBJ2-2; D may correspond to TRBD1 or TRBD2 (5 bases each). The CDR3 has 20 residues. Germline CDR1 reads SQVTM; CDR2 reads ANQGSEA. Trimming took off 5 bases at V and 6 bases at J, with 34 bases between the two ends. The CDR3 DNA is TGCAGCGTTAGTATCAAGTTTCGGGACGCGCTCTGGGGTGAGGCCGGGGAGCTGTTTTTT. This encodes CSVSIKFRDALWGEAGELFF.

This clonotype was counted only a few times. This sequence joins TRBV6-5 and TRBJ2-7; D is unresolved. Germline V gene lookup returns CDR1 MNHEY and CDR2 SVGAGI. Trimming pared 2 bases from V and 5 bases from J, leaving 10 bases between. The CDR3 covers 13 residues. The CDR3 DNA reads as TGTGCCAGCAGTTACAGGGTGGGGAACGAGCAGTACTTC. It translates to CASSYRVGNEQYF.

In its sample, this clonotype was seen many times. The genes are TRBV29-1 and TRBJ1-2; 8 bases are shared with TRBD1. Germline V gene data show CDR1 as SQVTM and CDR2 as ANQGSEA. The trim removed 4 bases at V and 5 bases at J, leaving 9 bases unmatched. The CDR3 loop spans 14 amino acids. The CDR3, as DNA: TGCAGCGTTGGCAGACAGGGGTCGAGATATGGCTACACCTTC. Protein product: CSVGRQGSRYGYTF.